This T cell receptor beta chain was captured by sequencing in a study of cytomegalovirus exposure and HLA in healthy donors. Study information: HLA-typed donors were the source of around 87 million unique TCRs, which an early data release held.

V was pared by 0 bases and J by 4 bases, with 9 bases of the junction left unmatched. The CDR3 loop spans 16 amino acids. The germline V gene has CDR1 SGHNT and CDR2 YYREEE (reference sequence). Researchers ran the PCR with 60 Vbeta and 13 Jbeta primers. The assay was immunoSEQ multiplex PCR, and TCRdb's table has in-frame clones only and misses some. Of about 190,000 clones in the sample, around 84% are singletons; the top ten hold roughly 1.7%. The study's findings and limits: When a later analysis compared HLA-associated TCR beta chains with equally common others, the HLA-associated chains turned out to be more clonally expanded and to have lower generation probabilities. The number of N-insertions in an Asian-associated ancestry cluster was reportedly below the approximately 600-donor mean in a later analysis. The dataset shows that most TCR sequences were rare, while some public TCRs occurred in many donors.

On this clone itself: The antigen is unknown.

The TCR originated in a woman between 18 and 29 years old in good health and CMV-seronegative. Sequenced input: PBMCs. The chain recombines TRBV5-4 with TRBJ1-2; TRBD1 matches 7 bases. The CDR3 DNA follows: TGTGCCAGCAGCTTGGCTCCGGGACAGACTTCCTATGGCTACACCTTC. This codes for CASSLAPGQTSYGYTF.